Listed below are T cell receptor beta chains from one sample, sequenced in a study of shared clonotypes between healthy human individuals. The protocol was immunoSEQ multiplex PCR, while the TCRdb copy is restricted to in-frame clones and leaves out a portion. The data contain about 710,000 clones, roughly two thirds of them seen just once; the ten biggest clones take up around 1.7%. The material sequenced was memory CD4+ T cells sorted from blood. Receptors originate from a woman under 40 in good health. The CDR3 runs from the conserved cysteine through the conserved F or W.

v_gene: TRBV18
CDR3aa: CASSPKQGAPYEQYF

v_gene: TRBV11-2
CDR3aa: CASSLASSGRLVEQYF

v_gene: TRBV19
CDR3aa: CASSMTISFGQPQHF

v_gene: TRBV6-1
CDR3aa: CATILGPTYTEAFF

v_gene: TRBV7-2
CDR3aa: CASSLGTSGRQGEQYF

v_gene: TRBV5-1
CDR3aa: CASSLGTASYNEQFF

v_gene: TRBV2
CDR3aa: CASSGSTGGYQPQHF

v_gene: TRBV6-9
CDR3aa: CASSYATPTPYGYTF

v_gene: TRBV28
CDR3aa: CASSLPRPGLSGNTIYF

v_gene: TRBV27
CDR3aa: CASRDRVDTEAFF

v_gene: TRBV7-9
CDR3aa: CASSLAGTGGNYGYTF

v_gene: TRBV9
CDR3aa: CASSVGGQGFWYGYTF

v_gene: TRBV2
CDR3aa: CVSRGRDSRGTQYF

v_gene: TRBV28
CDR3aa: CASSRDSNQPQHF

v_gene: TRBV18
CDR3aa: CASSPRGISYEQYF

v_gene: TRBV15
CDR3aa: CATSRAGGYGYTF

v_gene: TRBV2
CDR3aa: CASSDPKRGPVETQYF

v_gene: TRBV28
CDR3aa: CASGRGDVAYEQYF

v_gene: TRBV5-4
CDR3aa: CASSFKAESTDTQYF

v_gene: TRBV29-1
CDR3aa: CSVDPSSRGETQYF

v_gene: TRBV6-5
CDR3aa: CASSYSARQSNQPQHF

v_gene: TRBV7-9
CDR3aa: CASSTEGGTEAFF

v_gene: TRBV6-5
CDR3aa: CATTGANSYEQYF

v_gene: TRBV7-2
CDR3aa: CASSSLAGLTNEQFF

v_gene: TRBV11-2
CDR3aa: CASSWGGPRNEQFF

v_gene: TRBV5-1
CDR3aa: CASSQIAGGPQHTQYF

v_gene: TRBV28
CDR3aa: CASSLWEREAFF

v_gene: TRBV28
CDR3aa: CASRRGGDEDTEAFF

v_gene: TRBV4-2
CDR3aa: CASSQGRLYTDTQYF

v_gene: TRBV5-4
CDR3aa: CASSSSAGTDTQYF

v_gene: TRBV15
CDR3aa: CATSPVGLNQPQHF

v_gene: TRBV4-2
CDR3aa: CASSPRGTGELFF

v_gene: TRBV2
CDR3aa: CASKAVAYEQYF

v_gene: TRBV7-6
CDR3aa: CASSFSEGDTQYF

v_gene: TRBV20-1
CDR3aa: CSAPDGDEQYF

v_gene: TRBV10-3
CDR3aa: CAISGPPGTGAETQYF

v_gene: TRBV30
CDR3aa: CAWSAIQGLNTEAFF

v_gene: TRBV2
CDR3aa: CASTIAGGRTEAFF

v_gene: TRBV28
CDR3aa: CASTSLSDQPQHF

v_gene: TRBV5-1
CDR3aa: CASSYGGEGNQPQHF

v_gene: TRBV27
CDR3aa: CASSPGWGGSTDTQYF

v_gene: TRBV7-2
CDR3aa: CASSVRTDNEQFF

v_gene: TRBV19
CDR3aa: CASSIGQVGGGNEKLFF

v_gene: TRBV29-1
CDR3aa: CSAEDPNYGYTF

v_gene: TRBV27
CDR3aa: CASSLSYRRDEQYF

v_gene: TRBV9
CDR3aa: CASSVGQGLGEQFF

v_gene: TRBV2
CDR3aa: CASRRTGGDTEAFF

v_gene: TRBV5-1
CDR3aa: CASSLRTEGIQFF

v_gene: TRBV7-2
CDR3aa: CASSFGTIREETQYF

v_gene: TRBV5-5
CDR3aa: CASSPEWYEKLFF

v_gene: TRBV5-1
CDR3aa: CASKDRASSYNEQFF

v_gene: TRBV11-2
CDR3aa: CASSVTRLTEAFF

v_gene: TRBV2
CDR3aa: CASSGTGENQPQHF

v_gene: TRBV28
CDR3aa: CASSSYKEYEQYF

v_gene: TRBV6-5
CDR3aa: CASRPGWTGNEQFF

v_gene: TRBV2
CDR3aa: CASSDQGANNEQFF

v_gene: TRBV6-1
CDR3aa: CASSSVNYGYTF